This T cell receptor (beta chain) was identified in a study of CD8 T cells in Susac syndrome. CD8+ and CD4+ T cells from blood underwent TCR beta sequencing. Healthy donors constituted the controls, which were matched for age and sex. Negative isolation was used for CD8+ and CD4+ T cells, and FACS enrichment was applied to TEMRA cells. Random hexamers served to reverse transcribe roughly 0.5 to 1 ug RNA. TCR beta CDR3 was amplified by immunoSEQ multiplex PCR. This amplification extended across 54 Vbeta and 13 Jbeta segments. MiXCR, run by TCRdb on the immunoSEQ multiplex PCR reads, gives a single entry per CDR3 protein. The sample yields approximately 140,000 distinct CDR3 sequences, approximately 95% seen once. The CDR3 covers 18 residues. Germline loops: CDR1 SGHRS, CDR2 YFSETQ. The V gene end was trimmed by 4 bases and the J gene end by 0 bases; junction bases not matched to a gene: 8.

This chain uses TRBV5-1 with TRBJ2-6; 9 bases match TRBD2. The sample comprised CD8+ T cells from PBMCs. The receptor was derived from a human donor in good health. The CDR3 sequence: CASSPAGTSSSGANVLTF. In DNA, the CDR3 is TGCGCCAGCAGCCCAGCCGGGACTAGCTCCTCTGGGGCCAACGTCCTGACTTTC.